This is a list of T cell receptor beta chains from one sample in a study of OX40 agonist ivuxolimab in advanced cancers. Assay: immunoSEQ multiplex PCR; the TCRdb copy retains only in-frame clones and omits some. The repertoire holds tens of thousands of clones, with 85% as singletons. The sample in question was CD4+ or CD8+ T cells sorted from blood, obtained in a trial of the OX40 agonist ivuxolimab. The receptor source for this set is an adult with an advanced solid tumor such as melanoma, head and neck, liver or kidney cancer. Each CDR3 is given with its conserved first and last residue. Each record gives: D gene, V gene, clone size, J gene, CDR3 protein, CDR3 DNA. D genes are given only for firm matches. Some rows mark clone size as missing; the rest say once, few, many or name a class of expanded clone.

D: TRBD1; V: TRBV28; size: .; J: TRBJ2-1; CDR3: CASSGGYNEQFF; DNA: TGTGCCAGCTCAGGGGGTTACAATGAGCAGTTCTTC
D: .; V: TRBV21-1; size: .; J: TRBJ2-7; CDR3: CASSSPPDTNYEQYF; DNA: TGTGCCAGCAGCTCTCCCCCGGACACTAACTACGAGCAGTACTTC
D: .; V: TRBV30; size: .; J: TRBJ2-1; CDR3: CAWSPPISSLRYNEQFF; DNA: TGTGCCTGGAGTCCGCCTATTTCTAGCCTCAGATACAATGAGCAGTTCTTC
D: TRBD2; V: TRBV7-9; size: .; J: TRBJ2-7; CDR3: CASSFDSGYEQYF; DNA: TGTGCCAGCAGCTTTGATAGCGGGTACGAGCAGTACTTC
D: .; V: TRBV6-1; size: .; J: TRBJ2-7; CDR3: CASSETGYYEQYF; DNA: TGTGCCAGCAGTGAGACAGGTTACTACGAGCAGTACTTC
D: .; V: TRBV28; size: .; J: TRBJ2-7; CDR3: CAALDSLSYEQYF; DNA: TGTGCCGCACTCGACAGCCTCTCCTACGAGCAGTACTTC
D: .; V: TRBV6-4; size: .; J: TRBJ2-2; CDR3: CASSPASRRNTGELFF; DNA: TGTGCCAGCAGCCCCGCCAGTCGGAGGAACACCGGGGAGCTGTTTTTT
D: TRBD1; V: TRBV19; size: .; J: TRBJ2-1; CDR3: CASSPGTGPYNEQFF; DNA: TGTGCCAGTAGTCCCGGGACAGGGCCCTACAATGAGCAGTTCTTC
D: .; V: TRBV6-1; size: .; J: TRBJ2-3; CDR3: CASSEAQGGGTDTQYF; DNA: TGTGCCAGCAGTGAAGCGCAGGGCGGGGGCACAGATACGCAGTATTTT
D: .; V: TRBV13; size: .; J: TRBJ2-5; CDR3: CASHRRGGLETQYF; DNA: TGTGCCAGCCACAGAAGAGGGGGGTTGGAGACCCAGTACTTC
D: .; V: TRBV7-6; size: .; J: TRBJ2-7; CDR3: CASSLSDSSYEQYF; DNA: TGTGCCAGCAGCTTAAGCGACAGCTCCTACGAGCAGTACTTC
D: TRBD1; V: TRBV10-2; size: .; J: TRBJ2-7; CDR3: CASSDTGTGSSYEQYF; DNA: TGCGCCAGCAGCGATACCGGGACAGGGAGCTCCTACGAGCAGTACTTC
D: .; V: TRBV6-5; size: .; J: TRBJ2-7; CDR3: CASSRGRNEQYF; DNA: TGTGCCAGCAGCCGGGGGAGAAACGAGCAGTACTTC
D: .; V: TRBV7-2; size: .; J: TRBJ2-2; CDR3: CASSFNTGELFF; DNA: TGTGCCAGCAGTTTTAACACCGGGGAGCTGTTTTTT
D: TRBD1; V: TRBV6-5; size: few; J: TRBJ1-2; CDR3: CATLSDRVGYTF; DNA: TGTGCCACACTCTCCGACAGGGTCGGCTACACCTTC
D: .; V: TRBV4-3; size: .; J: TRBJ2-5; CDR3: CASSQDLTEETQYF; DNA: TGCGCCAGCAGCCAAGATTTGACAGAGGAGACCCAGTACTTC
D: TRBD2; V: TRBV27; size: .; J: TRBJ2-1; CDR3: CASGSGREGNEQFF; DNA: TGTGCCAGCGGGAGCGGGAGGGAAGGGAATGAGCAGTTCTTC
D: .; V: TRBV28; size: once; J: TRBJ1-1; CDR3: CASSPRTRRTEAFF; DNA: TGTGCCAGCAGTCCGAGGACCCGAAGGACTGAAGCTTTCTTT
D: .; V: TRBV5-8; size: .; J: TRBJ1-1; CDR3: CASSLRQGIMNTEAFF; DNA: TGTGCCAGCAGCTTAAGGCAGGGGATTATGAACACTGAAGCTTTCTTT
D: .; V: TRBV21-1; size: .; J: TRBJ1-1; CDR3: CASSGQEGGSENTEAFF; DNA: TGTGCCAGCAGCGGCCAAGAGGGGGGCTCAGAGAACACTGAAGCTTTCTTT
D: .; V: TRBV7-2; size: .; J: TRBJ1-1; CDR3: CASSLGPQAEAFF; DNA: TGTGCCAGCAGCTTAGGGCCACAGGCTGAAGCTTTCTTT
D: TRBD2; V: TRBV5-4; size: .; J: TRBJ2-7; CDR3: CASSLRLAGGEQYF; DNA: TGTGCCAGCAGCTTAAGACTAGCGGGAGGGGAGCAGTACTTC
D: .; V: TRBV7-9; size: few; J: TRBJ2-7; CDR3: CASSESGAYEQYF; DNA: TGTGCCAGCAGTGAATCAGGGGCCTACGAGCAGTACTTC
D: .; V: TRBV7-2; size: .; J: TRBJ2-7; CDR3: CASSLPGLYEQYF; DNA: TGTGCCAGCAGCTTACCGGGTCTCTACGAGCAGTACTTC
D: .; V: TRBV4-1; size: .; J: TRBJ2-1; CDR3: CASRSAWTDRYNEQFF; DNA: TGCGCCAGCAGATCCGCGTGGACGGACCGCTACAATGAGCAGTTCTTC
D: TRBD2; V: TRBV7-8; size: .; J: TRBJ2-5; CDR3: CASSLGGGETQYF; DNA: TGTGCCAGCAGCTTAGGGGGGGGAGAGACCCAGTACTTC
D: .; V: TRBV28; size: .; J: TRBJ1-5; CDR3: CASRDSVDQPQHF; DNA: TGTGCCAGCAGGGACAGTGTCGATCAGCCCCAGCATTTT
D: .; V: TRBV7-2; size: .; J: TRBJ2-1; CDR3: CASSLVRPPRWANEQFF; DNA: TGTGCCAGCAGCTTAGTGAGGCCCCCCCGTTGGGCCAATGAGCAGTTCTTC
D: TRBD2; V: TRBV2; size: .; J: TRBJ2-2; CDR3: CASMRVAGGPNTGELFF; DNA: TGTGCCAGCATGAGGGTAGCGGGAGGTCCGAACACCGGGGAGCTGTTTTTT
D: .; V: TRBV28; size: .; J: TRBJ2-4; CDR3: CASSSPTGEGNIQYF; DNA: TGTGCCAGCAGTTCACCGACAGGGGAGGGGAACATTCAGTACTTC
D: .; V: TRBV7-8; size: .; J: TRBJ2-3; CDR3: CASSQEVRTYFYTDTQYF; DNA: TGTGCCAGCAGCCAAGAAGTCCGGACTTATTTTTATACAGATACGCAGTATTTT
D: TRBD2; V: TRBV28; size: .; J: TRBJ2-7; CDR3: CASSLAGSRDYEQYF; DNA: TGTGCCAGCAGTCTAGCGGGAAGCCGAGACTACGAGCAGTACTTC
D: .; V: TRBV6-5; size: .; J: TRBJ2-7; CDR3: CASSQLDRGEQYF; DNA: TGTGCCAGCAGCCAATTGGACAGAGGTGAGCAGTACTTC
D: TRBD1; V: TRBV7-9; size: .; J: TRBJ1-2; CDR3: CASSRQGRGGYTF; DNA: TGTGCCAGCAGCCGACAGGGACGAGGGGGCTACACCTTC
D: .; V: TRBV5-1; size: .; J: TRBJ2-7; CDR3: CASSLEGDSYEQYF; DNA: TGCGCCAGCAGCTTGGAGGGGGACTCCTACGAGCAGTACTTC
D: .; V: TRBV7-3; size: .; J: TRBJ2-2; CDR3: CASSLTVDLLGAGELFF; DNA: TGTGCCAGCAGCTTAACAGTTGACCTCCTAGGTGCCGGGGAGCTGTTTTTT
D: .; V: TRBV6-6; size: .; J: TRBJ2-5; CDR3: CASSRPGETQYF; DNA: TGTGCCAGCAGCCGCCCGGGGGAGACCCAGTACTTC
D: .; V: TRBV7-9; size: .; J: TRBJ1-3; CDR3: CASSLSLGNTIYF; DNA: TGTGCCAGCAGCTTATCGCTGGGAAACACCATATATTTT
D: .; V: TRBV7-2; size: .; J: TRBJ2-7; CDR3: CASSFIGTPWREQYF; DNA: TGTGCCAGCAGCTTTATAGGAACGCCTTGGAGGGAGCAGTACTTC
D: TRBD1; V: TRBV4-1; size: .; J: TRBJ2-7; CDR3: CASSQAGTGAYEQYF; DNA: TGCGCCAGCAGCCAAGCCGGGACAGGGGCCTACGAGCAGTACTTC
D: TRBD1; V: TRBV27; size: .; J: TRBJ2-7; CDR3: CASSFQGQGAYEQYF; DNA: TGTGCCAGCAGTTTTCAGGGACAGGGGGCCTACGAGCAGTACTTC
D: .; V: TRBV28; size: few; J: TRBJ2-7; CDR3: CASSTMGRVSGEQYF; DNA: TGTGCCAGCAGTACTATGGGCAGGGTTTCGGGGGAGCAGTACTTC
D: .; V: TRBV30; size: .; J: TRBJ1-3; CDR3: CAWSYRSGFSGNTIYF; DNA: TGTGCCTGGAGCTATCGATCGGGATTCTCTGGAAACACCATATATTTT
D: .; V: TRBV21-1; size: .; J: TRBJ2-3; CDR3: CASSKVAKGPSTDTQYF; DNA: TGTGCCAGCAGCAAAGTAGCGAAGGGACCCAGCACAGATACGCAGTATTTT
D: .; V: TRBV28; size: .; J: TRBJ2-4; CDR3: CASSPTRQAQYF; DNA: TGTGCCAGCAGTCCGACCAGACAGGCACAGTACTTC
D: TRBD2; V: TRBV28; size: .; J: TRBJ2-3; CDR3: CASGYGTSGRGSTDTQYF; DNA: TGTGCCAGCGGTTACGGGACTAGCGGGAGGGGGAGCACAGATACGCAGTATTTT
D: .; V: TRBV28; size: .; J: TRBJ1-2; CDR3: CAIGKQEQNGYTF; DNA: TGTGCCATCGGGAAACAGGAGCAAAATGGCTACACCTTC
D: TRBD2; V: TRBV28; size: .; J: TRBJ2-3; CDR3: CASSSISGSGTDTQYF; DNA: TGTGCCAGCAGCTCAATCAGCGGGAGTGGGACAGATACGCAGTATTTT
D: .; V: TRBV2; size: .; J: TRBJ1-2; CDR3: CASRPTLLGPRYTF; DNA: TGTGCCAGCAGGCCGACACTACTTGGGCCGCGCTACACCTTC
D: .; V: TRBV5-4; size: .; J: TRBJ1-4; CDR3: CASSLAGEKLFF; DNA: TGTGCCAGCAGCTTGGCGGGGGAAAAACTGTTTTTT
D: .; V: TRBV30; size: .; J: TRBJ2-2; CDR3: CAWSRGEWAGELFF; DNA: TGTGCCTGGAGTAGAGGAGAGTGGGCCGGGGAGCTGTTTTTT